These 19 T cell receptor beta chains originate from one sample sequenced in a study of blood T cell repertoires in COVID-19. The data were produced by immunoSEQ multiplex PCR, yet TCRdb's version contains in-frame clones alone and is incomplete. The table lists around 150,000 clones, over 85% of them singletons, with roughly 19% in the top ten. Source material: peripheral blood. These TCRs come from a man in his 60s with active or convalescent COVID-19.

The rearrangement uses TRBV10-3 and TRBJ2-1; a weak D match, TRBD2 (5 bases). Between the trimmed V and J ends, which lost 2 bases and 2 bases, there was a span of 10 bases. This CDR3 is 15 amino acids long. CDR1 and CDR2 (germline): ENHRY, SYGVKD. The CDR3 sequence is CAISEVQRTYNEQFF. The CDR3 region has the DNA TGTGCCATCAGTGAGGTGCAGCGGACCTACAATGAGCAGTTCTTC.

The rearrangement links TRBV7-9 to TRBJ2-3; 7 bases agree with TRBD2. The CDR3 totals 18 residues. Germline-derived CDR1 and CDR2 are SEHNR and FQNEAQ (reference sequence). The V and J ends lost 0 bases and 5 bases, in that order; junction bases with no gene match: 14. DNA of the CDR3: TGTGCCAGCAGCTTAGCGGCGCTTCGGCGGGAGACGATAGATACGCAGTATTTT. Amino acid sequence: CASSLAALRRETIDTQYF.

The chain has TRBV29-1 and TRBJ2-5; 8 nucleotides match TRBD2. Germline-derived CDR1 and CDR2 are SQVTM and ANQGSEA. The CDR3 is 15 amino acids. The V and J ends lost 3 bases and 1 base, in that order; junction bases with no gene match: 7. This CDR3 reads CSVEPASGRQETQYF. CDR3 nucleotides: TGCAGCGTTGAGCCGGCTAGCGGGCGCCAAGAGACCCAGTACTTC.

This sequence joins TRBV19 and TRBJ2-7; 12 bases align to TRBD2. The CDR3 length is 14 residues. Losses at the gene ends were 8 bases for V and 3 bases for J; bases not matched to a gene: 5. Germline values: CDR1 LNHDA, CDR2 SQIVND (reference sequence). CDR3 residues: CASSPSGRGYEQYF. The DNA for the CDR3 is TGTGCCAGTTCGCCTAGCGGGAGGGGCTACGAGCAGTACTTC. Using reference TRBV19 and TRBJ2-7 for the parts outside the CDR3, the full variable domain is DGGITQSPKYLFRKEGQNVTLSCEQNLNHDAMYWYRQDPGQGLRLIYYSQIVNDFQKGDIAEGYSVSREKKESFPLTVTSAQKNPTAFYLCASSPSGRGYEQYFGPGTRLTVT.

The chain is built from TRBV19 and TRBJ1-5; 8 bases are a match to TRBD1. The junction had 9 bases not matched to a gene; V was cut back by 4 bases and J by 7 bases. The CDR3 contains 15 residues. Looked up from germline, CDR1 is LNHDA and CDR2 is SQIVND (reference sequence). CDR3 residues: CASSRDRGQVQPQHF. DNA of the CDR3: TGTGCCAGTAGTAGAGACAGGGGACAGGTCCAGCCCCAGCATTTT.

CDR3 nucleotides: TGCGCCAGCAGCTTGGGGGGAGAAGCGAACATTCAGTACTTC. This encodes CASSLGGEANIQYF. The chain links TRBV5-1 to TRBJ2-4, with D perhaps matching TRBD2 (5 bases). The V end was cut by 0 bases, the J end by 7 bases, with 11 bases between. CDR1 is SGHRS, CDR2 YFSETQ, per germline. The length of the CDR3 is 14 residues.

The gene calls are TRBV2 and TRBJ1-5; 9 bases line up with TRBD1. The CDR3 is 15 amino acids. Germline V gene sequence: CDR1 SNHLY, CDR2 FYNNEI. V dropped 8 bases and J dropped 7; count of bases not matched to a gene: 12. The CDR3 coding sequence is TGTGCCAGCTCTCCGGTACAGGGGGCGATCCAGCCCCAGCATTTT. Its translation: CASSPVQGAIQPQHF.

J is TRBJ2-7 and V is TRBV29-1, with 7 positions matching TRBD2. V gave up 3 bases and J gave up 5 bases; unmatched junction bases: 4. Looked up from germline, CDR1 is SQVTM and CDR2 is ANQGSEA. This CDR3 region has 12 residues. CDR3 in amino acids: CSVEGLTDEQYF. Here the CDR3 DNA reads TGCAGCGTTGAGGGACTAACTGACGAGCAGTACTTC.

The J gene is TRBJ1-1, the V gene TRBV12-2. TRBV12-2 is listed as a pseudogene. This CDR3 is 12 amino acids long. The CDR3 here is CASRFGGGYAFF. The DNA of the CDR3 is TGTGCAAGTCGCTTTGGGGGGGGCTACGCTTTCTTT.

The J gene is TRBJ1-6, the V gene TRBV28; 8 bases agree with TRBD1. J was trimmed by 10 bases and V by 4 bases; bases with no gene match: 6. This CDR3 contains 14 residues. Germline CDR1 and CDR2: MDHEN and SYDVKM. CDR3 protein: CASSSGQGGSPLHF. Written as DNA, the CDR3 is TGTGCCAGCAGTTCTGGACAGGGAGGATCACCCCTCCACTTT.

V and J are TRBV11-2 and TRBJ2-5; 13 bases map to TRBD2. The CDR3 loop spans 19 amino acids. J lost 7 bases, V lost 4 bases, and 18 bases had no gene match. The germline V gene encodes CDR1 SGHAT and CDR2 FQNNGV. CDR3 loop: CASSSGLAGPAPARRTQYF. The CDR3 DNA sequence: TGTGCCAGCAGCTCGGGACTAGCGGGACCAGCGCCCGCGAGAAGGACCCAGTACTTC.

The rearrangement joins TRBV7-2 to TRBJ2-7; TRBD1 aligns across 9 bases. The CDR3 is made up of 16 amino acids. Trimming removed 2 bases from V and 5 bases from J; junction bases left unmatched: 10. Germline V gene data show CDR1 as SGHTA and CDR2 as FQGNSA. This CDR3 reads CASSLSGTGFENEQYF. The CDR3 DNA sequence: TGTGCCAGCAGCTTAAGCGGGACAGGGTTCGAAAACGAGCAGTACTTC.

The chain is built from TRBV19 and TRBJ1-1; 8 nucleotides line up with TRBD1. This CDR3 spans 13 amino acids. Germline V CDR1 and CDR2: LNHDA, SQIVND (reference sequence). Trimming at V came to 8 bases and at J to 3 bases, leaving 5 bases not matched to a gene. In DNA form, the CDR3 reads TGTGCCAGTGAAGGACAGGGTTACACTGAAGCTTTCTTT. Its translation is CASEGQGYTEAFF. The whole variable domain, filled in from reference TRBV19 and TRBJ1-1, reads DGGITQSPKYLFRKEGQNVTLSCEQNLNHDAMYWYRQDPGQGLRLIYYSQIVNDFQKGDIAEGYSVSREKKESFPLTVTSAQKNPTAFYLCASEGQGYTEAFFGQGTRLTVV.

The V call is TRBV10-2, the J call TRBJ1-2, with 8 nucleotides matching TRBD1. This CDR3 has 15 amino acids. The V segment lost 3 bases and the J segment 5 bases; nucleotides outside the gene matches: 8. The germline V gene encodes CDR1 WSHSY and CDR2 SAAADI. CDR3 sequence: CASSDKAGGLYGYTF. Here the CDR3 DNA reads TGCGCCAGCAGTGATAAGGCAGGGGGCCTATATGGCTACACCTTC.

V gene TRBV21-1 combines with J gene TRBJ1-4; the table assigns TRBD1, which was not confirmed against the DNA. TRBV21-1 is an annotated pseudogene. The CDR3 spans 15 residues. The CDR3 here is CASSKGDRGYEKLFF. CDR3 sequence (DNA): TGTGCCAGCAGCAAAGGGGACAGGGGTTACGAAAAACTGTTTTTT.

The chain couples TRBV2 to TRBJ2-7, with unresolved D. Trimming left V 10 bases short and J 0 bases short, with 16 bases between. CDR3 size: 14 residues. Germline assignment: CDR1 SNHLY and CDR2 FYNNEI. The CDR3 sequence is CAIDRDSSSYEQYF. CDR3 bases: TGTGCCATAGACCGAGACTCAAGCTCCTACGAGCAGTACTTC.

The chain couples TRBV5-1 to TRBJ2-5; weak D call: TRBD1 (6 bases). Germline-derived CDR1 and CDR2 are SGHRS and YFSETQ. Trimming removed 3 bases from V and 1 base from J, with 16 bases in between. This CDR3 comprises 16 residues. The CDR3 region is CASSWGPSGSQETQYF. The CDR3 coding sequence is TGCGCCAGCAGCTGGGGGCCCTCGGGTAGCCAAGAGACCCAGTACTTC.

Comments on this clone: The same CDR3 also results from other DNA sequences found in this sample. The V call is TRBV5-4, the J call TRBJ2-3; 9 positions agree with TRBD2. This CDR3 has 17 amino acids. With V trimmed by 0 bases and J by 1 base, 6 bases remained unmatched. The germline V gene has CDR1 SGHNT and CDR2 YYREEE (reference sequence). The CDR3 DNA follows: TGTGCCAGCAGCTTGGTCTCCGCGGGGGGGGGCACAGATACGCAGTATTTT. Its protein product is CASSLVSAGGGTDTQYF. Looking up the rest from reference TRBV5-4 and TRBJ2-3 gives the full variable domain: ETGVTQSPTHLIKTRGQQVTLRCSSQSGHNTVSWYQQALGQGPQFIFQYYREEENGRGNFPPRFSGLQFPNYSSELNVNALELDDSALYLCASSLVSAGGGTDTQYFGPGTRLTVL.

V usage is TRBV7-9 and J usage is TRBJ2-3; 9 bases line up with TRBD2. Losses at the gene ends were 3 bases for V and 5 bases for J; bases not matched to a gene: 6. This CDR3 comprises 15 residues. Looked up from germline, CDR1 is SEHNR and CDR2 is FQNEAQ (reference sequence). CDR3 nucleotides: TGTGCCAGCAGCTTGGCTAGCGGGACAGTAGATACGCAGTATTTT. Translation gives CASSLASGTVDTQYF.